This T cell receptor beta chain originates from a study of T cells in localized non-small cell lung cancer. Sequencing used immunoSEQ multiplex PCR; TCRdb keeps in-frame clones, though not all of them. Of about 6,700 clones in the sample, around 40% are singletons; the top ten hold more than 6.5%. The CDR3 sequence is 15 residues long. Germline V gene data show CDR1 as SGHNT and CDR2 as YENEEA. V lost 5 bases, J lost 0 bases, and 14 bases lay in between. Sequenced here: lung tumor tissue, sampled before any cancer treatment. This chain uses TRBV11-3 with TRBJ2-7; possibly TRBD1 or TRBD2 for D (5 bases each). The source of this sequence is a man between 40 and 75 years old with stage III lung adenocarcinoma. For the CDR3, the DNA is TGTGCCAGCAGCCGGGACGGTTACTTCTCCTACGAGCAGTACTTC. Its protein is CASSRDGYFSYEQYF.